The source of this T cell receptor beta chain is a study of shared clonotypes between healthy human individuals. The study, taken as a whole, reports: Deeper or shallower sequencing was expected to change how clonotypes are shared among donors. The study's rarefaction showed incomplete sorted-subset sequencing despite large depth.

For this clone: Its antigen is still unknown.

The data were produced by immunoSEQ multiplex PCR, yet TCRdb's version contains in-frame clones alone and is incomplete. The sample consists of 2,500,000 or so clones, roughly 93% of them appearing once. Sequencing was carried out using naive CD4+ T cells from PBMCs. Subset reported: CD45RA+ positively selected. This clonotype originated in a man aged 18-30 years in good health. Some clones in this sample may be carry-over from other donors' samples.

CDR3 coding DNA: TGTGCCACCAGCAGAGAGGGGGGCACCGGGGAGCTGTTTTTT. Translation gives CATSREGGTGELFF. The rearrangement uses TRBV15 and TRBJ2-2; tentative D call: TRBD2 (6 bases). The CDR3 is 14 amino acids. Deletions cut 0 bases from V and 4 bases from J, with 6 bases between. Germline CDR1 LNHNV, CDR2 YYDKDF (reference sequence). The whole variable domain, remainder taken from reference TRBV15 and TRBJ2-2, is DAMVIQNPRYQVTQFGKPVTLSCSQTLNHNVMYWYQQKSSQAPKLLFHYYDKDFNNEADTPDNFQSRRPNTSFCFLDIRSPGLGDTAMYLCATSREGGTGELFFGEGSRLTVL.